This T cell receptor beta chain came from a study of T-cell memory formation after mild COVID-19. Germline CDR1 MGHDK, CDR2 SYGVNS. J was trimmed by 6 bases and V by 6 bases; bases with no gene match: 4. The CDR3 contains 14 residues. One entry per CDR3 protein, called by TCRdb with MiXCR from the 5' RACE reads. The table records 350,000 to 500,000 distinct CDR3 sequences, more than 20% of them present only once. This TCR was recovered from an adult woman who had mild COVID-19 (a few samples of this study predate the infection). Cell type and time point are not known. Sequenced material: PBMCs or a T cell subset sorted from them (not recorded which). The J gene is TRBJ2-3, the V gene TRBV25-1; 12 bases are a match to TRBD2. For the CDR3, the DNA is TGTGCCAGCAGCGGACTAGCGGGGTATGATACGCAGTATTTT. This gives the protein CASSGLAGYDTQYF.